The 32 T cell receptor beta chains below all came from one sample that was sequenced in a study of OX40 agonist ivuxolimab in advanced cancers. Repertoires were generated with immunoSEQ multiplex PCR, while TCRdb's copy carries only in-frame clones and drops some. The sample has 60,000 to 75,000 clones, over 65% seen once. The sequences come from CD4+ or CD8+ T cells sorted from blood, collected in a trial of the OX40 agonist ivuxolimab. Receptors originate from an adult with an advanced solid tumor such as melanoma, head and neck, liver or kidney cancer.

V and J are TRBV5-5 and TRBJ2-1, with TRBD1 identical over 7 bases. CDR1 and CDR2 from the germline V gene are SGHKS and YYEKEE (reference sequence). The CDR3 consists of 15 residues. Trimming cost V 2 bases and J 0 bases; bases outside gene matches: 2. CDR3 DNA sequence: TGTGCCAGCAGCTTTCCAGGGGGCTCCTACAATGAGCAGTTCTTC. Amino acid sequence: CASSFPGGSYNEQFF.

V usage is TRBV5-1 and J usage is TRBJ2-5, with D perhaps given as TRBD1 or TRBD2 (6 bases each). Trimming took off 4 bases at V and 4 bases at J, with 17 bases between the two ends. This CDR3 comprises 15 residues. Germline V gene data show CDR1 as SGHRS and CDR2 as YFSETQ. The chain's CDR3 is CASSVQGGKGETQYF. Written as DNA, the CDR3 is TGCGCCAGCAGCGTACAGGGAGGAAAGGGAGAGACCCAGTACTTC.

This clone was picked up a small number of times. The chain carries TRBV7-8 and TRBJ2-7; D remains unclear. V was shortened by 6 bases and J by 5 bases, with 8 bases between the two germline ends. The CDR3 spans 11 residues. Germline V gene data show CDR1 as SGHVS and CDR2 as FQNEAQ. The CDR3 spells CASRYRDEQYF. In DNA form, the CDR3 reads TGTGCCAGCAGGTACCGGGACGAGCAGTACTTC.

This chain connects TRBV5-6 to TRBJ1-4; TRBD1 might be the D (5 bases). Germline V gives CDR1 SGHDT, CDR2 YYEEEE. The CDR3 is made up of 16 amino acids. V shed 4 bases and J shed 5 bases, with 18 bases lying between them. CDR3 DNA: TGTGCCAGCAGCGCCGAGGCCGGGACTGGAAATGAAAAACTGTTTTTT. Its translation: CASSAEAGTGNEKLFF.

The CDR3 here is CASLTGGCHTF. The CDR3 bases are TGTGCCAGCCTGACAGGCGGGTGTCACACCTTC. V usage is TRBV12-1 and J usage is TRBJ1-2; TRBD1, the table's D call, was not compared with the DNA. TRBV12-1 is labeled a pseudogene. This CDR3 is built from 11 residues.

The CDR3 nucleotides read TGCGCCAGCAGCTTGGACACAATGAACACTGAAGCTTTCTTT. Translating it yields CASSLDTMNTEAFF. The V call is TRBV5-1, the J call TRBJ1-1; D gene uncertain. Germline V gives CDR1 SGHRS, CDR2 YFSETQ. There are 14 residues in the CDR3. V lost 0 bases, J lost 0 bases, and 6 bases lay in between.

The chain has TRBV5-4 and TRBJ2-5; TRBD1 might be the D (5 bases). V lost 2 bases to trimming and J lost 5 bases, with 16 bases between them. Germline assignment: CDR1 SGHNT and CDR2 YYREEE (reference sequence). There are 15 residues in the CDR3. CDR3 region: CASSFLTRGDETQYF. The DNA for the CDR3 is TGTGCCAGCAGCTTCCTGACAAGGGGTGATGAGACCCAGTACTTC.

This rearrangement joins TRBV29-1 to TRBJ2-7, with 7 bases that match TRBD2. V shed 3 bases and J 0 bases; nucleotides not matched to a gene: 5. In germline, CDR1 is SQVTM, CDR2 ANQGSEA. The CDR3 runs to 14 residues. CDR3 protein: CSVEASGSSYEQYF. The CDR3 DNA reads as TGCAGCGTTGAGGCTAGCGGAAGCTCCTACGAGCAGTACTTC.

This chain uses TRBV4-2 with TRBJ1-2; D is undetermined. This CDR3 spans 15 amino acids. The V end lost 0 bases, the J end lost 8 bases, and 16 bases lay between the germline ends. In germline, CDR1 is LGHNA, CDR2 YNFKEQ. This CDR3 reads CASSQDRAGHTGYTF. The CDR3 coding sequence is TGTGCCAGCAGCCAAGATCGGGCCGGGCATACGGGCTACACCTTC.

The chain joins TRBV5-1 to TRBJ2-4; 7 bases map to TRBD1. Germline V CDR1 and CDR2: SGHRS, YFSETQ. The J segment lost 5 bases and the V segment lost 3 bases, leaving 2 bases of the junction unmatched. The CDR3 covers 13 residues. CDR3 loop: CASSWDSQNIQYF. CDR3 in DNA: TGCGCCAGCAGCTGGGACAGCCAAAACATTCAGTACTTC.

This chain connects TRBV5-4 to TRBJ2-5; D is undetermined. V was cut by 0 bases and J by 5 bases, with 8 bases left in between. Germline V gene data show CDR1 as SGHNT and CDR2 as YYREEE (reference sequence). CDR3 length: 13 amino acids. The CDR3 nucleotides are TGTGCCAGCAGCTTGGCCCTGGGCGAGACCCAGTACTTC. Translation: CASSLALGETQYF.

This chain connects TRBV7-9 to TRBJ2-2; 8 bases map to TRBD2. The CDR3 runs to 17 residues. Trimming cost V 2 bases and J 4 bases; bases outside gene matches: 9. Germline-derived CDR1 and CDR2 are SEHNR and FQNEAQ (reference sequence). The CDR3 DNA sequence: TGTGCCAGCAGCTTACTTATGAGCGGGAGAGGCACCGGGGAGCTGTTTTTT. This gives the protein CASSLLMSGRGTGELFF.

The chain links TRBV6-6 to TRBJ2-7; D ambiguous. The CDR3 covers 14 residues. CDR1 is MNHNY, CDR2 SVGAGI, per germline (reference sequence). V was pared by 3 bases and J by 3 bases, with 12 bases between. CDR3 region: CASSYFATSYEQYF. The CDR3 DNA sequence: TGTGCCAGCAGTTATTTTGCTACCAGCTACGAGCAGTACTTC.

The chain recombines TRBV29-1 with TRBJ1-2, with 10 bases that match TRBD1. Germline lookup yields CDR1 SQVTM and CDR2 ANQGSEA. The CDR3 is 19 amino acids. Trimming cost V 0 bases and J 7 bases; bases outside gene matches: 20. CDR3 sequence: CSVEDIREDRGNWYSGYTF. The CDR3, as DNA: TGCAGCGTTGAAGATATACGGGAGGACAGGGGGAACTGGTACAGTGGCTACACCTTC. Using reference TRBV29-1 and TRBJ1-2 for the parts outside the CDR3, the full variable domain is SAVISQKPSRDICQRGTSLTIQCQVDSQVTMMFWYRQQPGQSLTLIATANQGSEATYESGFVIDKFPISRPNLTFSTLTVSNMSPEDSSIYLCSVEDIREDRGNWYSGYTFGSGTRLTVV.

This rearrangement joins TRBV5-6 to TRBJ2-7; D is uncertain. The V gene lost 2 bases and the J gene lost 3 bases, with 6 bases spanning the gap. The germline V gene encodes CDR1 SGHDT and CDR2 YYEEEE. The CDR3 spans 12 residues. The CDR3 loop is CASSFNFYEQYF. As DNA, the CDR3 is TGTGCCAGCAGCTTTAACTTCTACGAGCAGTACTTC.

The chain joins TRBV6-5 to TRBJ2-5, with TRBD1 matching 7 bases. V was pared by 5 bases and J by 3 bases, with 3 bases of the junction left unmatched. Per the germline V gene, CDR1 is MNHEY and CDR2 is SVGAGI. This CDR3 is built from 13 residues. The CDR3 region has the DNA TGTGCCAGCAGTATAACAGGGGAAGAGACCCAGTACTTC. It is translated as CASSITGEETQYF.

The V call is TRBV6-5, the J call TRBJ1-2, with 10 positions matching TRBD1. Germline V gene data show CDR1 as MNHEY and CDR2 as SVGAGI. V was clipped by 2 bases and J by 2 bases; unmatched bases: 2. The CDR3 extends over 15 amino acids. The CDR3 nucleotides read TGTGCCAGCAGTTACAGGGACAGGGGCAACTATGGCTACACCTTC. Translation: CASSYRDRGNYGYTF.

This clone was picked up one time. The chain carries TRBV10-3 and TRBJ1-2; 7 nucleotides agree with TRBD1. J was trimmed by 4 bases and V by 0 bases; bases with no gene match: 2. This CDR3 is 14 amino acids long. In germline, CDR1 is ENHRY, CDR2 SYGVKD. Written as DNA, the CDR3 is TGTGCCATCAGTGAGTCGTCAGGGGGCTATGGCTACACCTTC. Translation gives CAISESSGGYGYTF.

This chain connects TRBV5-4 to TRBJ2-5, with 9 bases lining up with TRBD2. V shed 0 bases and J 2 bases; nucleotides not matched to a gene: 2. Germline V gene data show CDR1 as SGHNT and CDR2 as YYREEE (reference sequence). The CDR3 totals 15 residues. The CDR3 nucleotides are TGTGCCAGCAGCTTGGGACTAGCGGTACAAGAGACCCAGTACTTC. This gives the protein CASSLGLAVQETQYF.

J is TRBJ1-1 and V is TRBV23-1, with D perhaps TRBD1 (6 bases). TRBV23-1 is sorted into the ORF group, with uncertain function. Trimming stripped 9 bases from V and 5 bases from J, with 22 bases between. The CDR3 contains 15 residues. Here the CDR3 DNA reads TGCGCCAGTCCAGGCCCCGACAGGTCGGGAACTGAAGCTTTCTTT. Translated, it gives CASPGPDRSGTEAFF.

V and J are TRBV6-6 and TRBJ2-3, with D tentatively TRBD1 (5 bases). The V gene lost 6 bases and the J gene lost 1 base, with 14 bases spanning the gap. Germline values: CDR1 MNHNY, CDR2 SVGAGI (reference sequence). The CDR3 is 15 amino acids. CDR3 residues: CASRQQGTGTDTQYF. CDR3 nucleotides: TGTGCCAGCAGACAGCAGGGAACCGGCACAGATACGCAGTATTTT.

This chain uses TRBV11-3 with TRBJ1-1; no clear D. The V gene's germline CDR1 is SGHNT and CDR2 YENEEA. The CDR3 length is 14 residues. The V end lost 8 bases, the J end lost 0 bases, and 13 bases lay between the germline ends. CDR3 sequence: CASGIGGLNTEAFF. CDR3 DNA sequence: TGTGCCAGCGGCATAGGAGGGTTGAACACTGAAGCTTTCTTT.

This sequence joins TRBV30 and TRBJ1-1; D gene unclear. The CDR3 is 12 residues long. V was pared by 4 bases and J by 1 base, with 7 bases between. Per the germline V gene, CDR1 is GTSNPN and CDR2 is SVGIG (reference sequence). In DNA form, the CDR3 reads TGTGCCTGGACTGATAAGAACACTGAAGCTTTCTTT. Encoded protein: CAWTDKNTEAFF. The complete variable domain, with remaining parts taken from reference TRBV30 and TRBJ1-1, reads SQTIHQWPATLVQPVGSPLSLECTVEGTSNPNLYWYRQAAGRGLQLLFYSVGIGQISSEVPQNLSASRPQDRQFILSSKKLLLSDSGFYLCAWTDKNTEAFFGQGTRLTVV.

V usage is TRBV5-1 and J usage is TRBJ2-2; D is perhaps TRBD1 (6 bases). This CDR3 region has 14 residues. Germline CDR1 is SGHRS and CDR2 is YFSETQ. Between the trimmed V and J ends, which lost 4 bases and 3 bases, there was a span of 10 bases. The CDR3 nucleotides are TGCGCCAGCAGCCGGGACACAGACACCGGGGAGCTGTTTTTT. This sequence encodes CASSRDTDTGELFF.

V is TRBV19 and J is TRBJ2-3, with 8 positions matching TRBD2. This CDR3 contains 15 residues. V shed 6 bases, J shed 2 bases, and the junction held 7 bases outside the gene matches. Germline CDR1 is LNHDA and CDR2 is SQIVND (reference sequence). CDR3 amino acids: CASSLTSVYTDTQYF. Here the CDR3 DNA reads TGTGCCAGTAGCCTGACTAGCGTGTACACAGATACGCAGTATTTT.

The J gene is TRBJ2-2, the V gene TRBV19; D remains unclear. Trimming stripped 0 bases from V and 7 bases from J, with 12 bases between. Germline CDR1 LNHDA, CDR2 SQIVND (reference sequence). The CDR3 is 15 residues long. CDR3 region: CASSIDEAYGGELFF. The CDR3 DNA follows: TGTGCCAGTAGTATAGATGAGGCCTACGGCGGGGAGCTGTTTTTT.

The chain carries TRBV7-9 and TRBJ2-5; 9 bases align to TRBD2. Trimming removed 3 bases from V and 2 bases from J; junction bases left unmatched: 1. Looked up from germline, CDR1 is SEHNR and CDR2 is FQNEAQ (reference sequence). The CDR3 runs to 14 residues. CDR3 sequence: CASSFSGGQETQYF. As DNA, the CDR3 is TGTGCCAGCAGCTTTAGCGGGGGACAAGAGACCCAGTACTTC.

This clone was counted between two and nine times. V usage is TRBV19 and J usage is TRBJ1-1, with D uncertain. This CDR3 has 12 amino acids. Looked up from germline, CDR1 is LNHDA and CDR2 is SQIVND (reference sequence). V lost 6 bases, J lost 1 base, and 6 bases lay in between. This CDR3 is CASRAWNTEAFF. DNA for the CDR3: TGTGCCAGTAGGGCCTGGAACACTGAAGCTTTCTTT.

The chain has TRBV5-8 and TRBJ2-4; the D gene is possibly TRBD2 (6 bases). CDR3 size: 14 residues. Between the trimmed V and J ends, which lost 4 bases and 0 bases, there was a span of 8 bases. The germline CDR1 and CDR2 sequences are SGHTS and YDEGEE. In nucleotides, the CDR3 is TGTGCCAGCAGCCACGGGAGAGCCAAAAACATTCAGTACTTC. Translating gives CASSHGRAKNIQYF.

The chain combines TRBV7-9 with TRBJ1-2, with D perhaps TRBD1 (6 bases). V gave up 2 bases and J gave up 6 bases, with 13 bases separating them. The CDR3 loop spans 14 amino acids. Per germline, CDR1 SEHNR and CDR2 FQNEAQ (reference sequence). CDR3 sequence: CASSLYGRGDGYTF. CDR3 bases: TGTGCCAGCAGCTTATATGGCAGGGGAGATGGCTACACCTTC. Filled out from reference TRBV7-9 and TRBJ1-2, the complete variable domain reads DTGVSQNPRHKITKRGQNVTFRCDPISEHNRLYWYRQTLGQGPEFLTYFQNEAQLEKSRLLSDRFSAERPKGSFSTLEIQRTEQGDSAMYLCASSLYGRGDGYTFGSGTRLTVV.

The chain employs TRBV29-1 and TRBJ2-2, with 9 bases identical to TRBD1. Losses at the gene ends were 5 bases for V and 5 bases for J; bases not matched to a gene: 6. The CDR3 length is 14 residues. Per germline, CDR1 SQVTM and CDR2 ANQGSEA. In nucleotides, the CDR3 is TGCAGCGTTAGGACAGGGGTGCGAACCGGGGAGCTGTTTTTT. It specifies CSVRTGVRTGELFF.

This clone was picked up one time. V gene TRBV4-2 combines with J gene TRBJ2-7; D might be TRBD1 (7 bases). V lost 0 bases and J 5 bases, leaving 17 bases between the germline ends. Germline lookup yields CDR1 LGHNA and CDR2 YNFKEQ. The CDR3 is 16 residues long. The CDR3 DNA sequence: TGTGCCAGCAGCCAAGAGGGCGGGGACAGCACGCACGAGCAGTACTTC. This gives the protein CASSQEGGDSTHEQYF.